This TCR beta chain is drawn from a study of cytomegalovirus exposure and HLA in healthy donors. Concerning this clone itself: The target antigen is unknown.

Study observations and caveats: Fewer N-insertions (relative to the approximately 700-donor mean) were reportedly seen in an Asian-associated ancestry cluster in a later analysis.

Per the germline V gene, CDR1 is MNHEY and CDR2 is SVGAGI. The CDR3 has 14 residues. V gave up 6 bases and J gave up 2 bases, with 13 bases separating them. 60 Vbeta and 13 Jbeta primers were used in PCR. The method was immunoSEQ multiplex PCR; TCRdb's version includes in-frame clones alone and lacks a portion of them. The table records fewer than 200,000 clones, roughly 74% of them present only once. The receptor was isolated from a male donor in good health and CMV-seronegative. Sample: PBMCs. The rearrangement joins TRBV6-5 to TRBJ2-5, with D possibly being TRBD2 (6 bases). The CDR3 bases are TGTGCCAGCAGCTACGGGACTTTACAAGAGACCCAGTACTTC. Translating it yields CASSYGTLQETQYF.